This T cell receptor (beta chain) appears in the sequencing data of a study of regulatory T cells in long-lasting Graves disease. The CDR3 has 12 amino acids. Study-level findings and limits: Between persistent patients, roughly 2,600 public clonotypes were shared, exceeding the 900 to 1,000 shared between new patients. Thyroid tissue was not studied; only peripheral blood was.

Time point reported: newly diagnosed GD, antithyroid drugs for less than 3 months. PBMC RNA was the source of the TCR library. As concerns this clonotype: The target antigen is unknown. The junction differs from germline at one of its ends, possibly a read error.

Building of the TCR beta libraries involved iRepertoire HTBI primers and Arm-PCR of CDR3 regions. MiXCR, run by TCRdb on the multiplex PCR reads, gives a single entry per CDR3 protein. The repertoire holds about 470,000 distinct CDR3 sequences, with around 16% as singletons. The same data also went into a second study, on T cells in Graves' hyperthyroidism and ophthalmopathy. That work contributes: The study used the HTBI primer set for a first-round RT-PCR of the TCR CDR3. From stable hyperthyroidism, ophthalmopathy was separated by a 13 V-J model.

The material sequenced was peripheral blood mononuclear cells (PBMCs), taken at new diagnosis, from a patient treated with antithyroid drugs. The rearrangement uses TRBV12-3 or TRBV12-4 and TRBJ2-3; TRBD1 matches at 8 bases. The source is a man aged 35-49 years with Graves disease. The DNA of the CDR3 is TGTGCCAGCACCTACCGGACAGGGTCAAGGAATTTT. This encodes CASTYRTGSRNF.